These 16 T cell receptor beta chains originate from one sample sequenced in a study of shared clonotypes between healthy human individuals. Sequencing was performed with immunoSEQ multiplex PCR; in TCRdb, only in-frame clones are kept and a portion is missing. In the table there are some 200,000 clones, 65% of which are singletons. The sample consisted of memory CD4+ T cells sorted from blood. Specified subset: CD45RA-negative fraction. The origin of the receptors is a man aged 25-45 years in good health.

CDR3 nucleotides: TGCGCCAGCAGCTTATTTGAGGGCTTCAATGAGCAGTTCTTC. Amino acids: CASSLFEGFNEQFF. The genes are TRBV5-1 and TRBJ2-1; a weak D match, TRBD2 (5 bases). The germline gives CDR1 SGHRS, CDR2 YFSETQ. The CDR3 covers 14 residues. Trimming removed 2 bases at V and 6 bases at J, with 12 bases between. The entire variable domain, with the rest obtained from reference TRBV5-1 and TRBJ2-1, is as follows: KAGVTQTPRYLIKTRGQQVTLSCSPISGHRSVSWYQQTPGQGLQFLFEYFSETQRNKGNFPGRFSGRQFSNSRSEMNVSTLELGDSALYLCASSLFEGFNEQFFGPGTRLTVL.

In regard to this clone: Sequence at one end of the junction differs from germline and may be a read error. The V gene is TRBV4-3, the J gene TRBJ2-3; D gene uncertain. The CDR3 has 15 amino acids. CDR1 and CDR2 from the germline V gene are LGHNA and YSLEER. CDR3: CASSRKYDSSAAWNF. The CDR3 nucleotides are TGCGCCAGCAGCCGAAAATACGACTCGAGCGCTGCATGGAATTTT.

This chain uses TRBV7-9 with TRBJ2-5; 10 bases agree with TRBD2. V lost 3 bases, J lost 5 bases, and 3 bases stayed unmatched. Germline CDR1 SEHNR, CDR2 FQNEAQ (reference sequence). The CDR3 length is 14 residues. The CDR3 nucleotides read TGTGCCAGCAGCTTTATTAGCGGGGGGGAGACCCAGTACTTC. It codes for CASSFISGGETQYF.

This clone showed up many times. The rearrangement links TRBV5-4 to TRBJ2-7; 7 bases align to TRBD2. The length of the CDR3 is 16 residues. From germline, CDR1 is SGHNT and CDR2 YYREEE (reference sequence). The V gene end was trimmed by 0 bases and the J gene end by 6 bases; junction bases not matched to a gene: 12. In DNA form, the CDR3 reads TGTGCCAGCAGCTTGGTCCAGGGAGGGATGTTTGGCGAGCAGTACTTC. Translated, it gives CASSLVQGGMFGEQYF. The variable domain in full, completed from reference TRBV5-4 and TRBJ2-7, reads ETGVTQSPTHLIKTRGQQVTLRCSSQSGHNTVSWYQQALGQGPQFIFQYYREEENGRGNFPPRFSGLQFPNYSSELNVNALELDDSALYLCASSLVQGGMFGEQYFGPGTRLTVT.

The V call is TRBV30, the J call TRBJ1-3; D is undetermined. Trimming pared 5 bases from V and 0 bases from J, leaving 2 bases between. Germline V gene lookup returns CDR1 GTSNPN and CDR2 SVGIG (reference sequence). The CDR3 extends over 11 amino acids. The CDR3 DNA reads as TGTGCCTGGGTCTCTGGAAACACCATATATTTT. Translated: CAWVSGNTIYF.

This clone has just a few counts. CDR3 in DNA: TGTGCCAGCAGCTTACTAGGGAGCTCCTACAATGAGCAGTTCTTC. As protein: CASSLLGSSYNEQFF. This chain links TRBV2 with TRBJ2-1; D is perhaps TRBD2 (5 bases). The CDR3 consists of 15 residues. V lost 6 bases and J 0 bases, leaving 12 bases between the germline ends. Germline CDR1 is SNHLY and CDR2 is FYNNEI.

This clone came up a few times. This chain links TRBV7-2 with TRBJ2-5; possibly TRBD1 for D (6 bases). CDR1 is SGHTA and CDR2 is FQGNSA in the germline V gene. Between the trimmed V and J ends, which lost 11 bases and 4 bases, there was a span of 17 bases. This CDR3 spans 13 amino acids. The chain's CDR3 is CASHLPGAETQYF. CDR3 bases: TGTGCCTCTCACCTACCAGGGGCAGAGACCCAGTACTTC. Combining the CDR3 with reference TRBV7-2 and TRBJ2-5 gives the whole variable domain GAGVSQSPSNKVTEKGKDVELRCDPISGHTALYWYRQSLGQGLEFLIYFQGNSAPDKSGLPSDRFSAERTGGSVSTLTIQRTQQEDSAVYLCASHLPGAETQYFGPGTRLLVL.

This sequence joins TRBV7-2 and TRBJ2-2; possible D gene TRBD2, 6 bases. The CDR3 is made up of 14 amino acids. The germline V gene has CDR1 SGHTA and CDR2 FQGNSA. V shed 3 bases and J shed 7 bases, with 12 bases lying between them. The CDR3 DNA follows: TGTGCCAGCAGCTTGCGGGGTGTTCTCGGGGAGCTGTTTTTT. It yields the protein CASSLRGVLGELFF.

This clone was recorded a few times. The chain combines TRBV21-1 with TRBJ1-4. TRBV21-1 has pseudogene status. The length of the CDR3 is 9 residues. This CDR3 reads CASTEKLFF. The CDR3 DNA is TGTGCCAGCACCGAAAAACTGTTTTTT.

J is TRBJ1-2 and V is TRBV2; TRBD1 matches 9 bases. V lost 6 bases to trimming and J lost 3 bases; unmatched junction nucleotides: 8. Per the germline V gene, CDR1 is SNHLY and CDR2 is FYNNEI. The length of the CDR3 is 15 residues. CDR3 in DNA: TGTGCCAGCAGAGCCTTGAGGACAGGGGACTATGGCTACACCTTC. Translating gives CASRALRTGDYGYTF. Complete variable domain (other parts from reference TRBV2 and TRBJ1-2): EPEVTQTPSHQVTQMGQEVILRCVPISNHLYFYWYRQILGQKVEFLVSFYNNEISEKSEIFDDQFSVERPDGSNFTLKIRSTKLEDSAMYFCASRALRTGDYGYTFGSGTRLTVV.

The V call is TRBV7-8, the J call TRBJ1-1; D might be TRBD1 (5 bases). The CDR3 contains 14 residues. Trimming took 6 bases from V and 1 from J, leaving 12 bases between them. Germline CDR1 SGHVS, CDR2 FQNEAQ. CDR3 protein: CASRTQGGNTEAFF. The CDR3 region has the DNA TGTGCCAGCAGGACCCAGGGTGGGAACACTGAAGCTTTCTTT.

This clone has only one observation. The J gene is TRBJ2-3, the V gene TRBV6-5, with D unresolved. V was trimmed by 7 bases and J by 0 bases, leaving 11 bases between them. The CDR3 has 14 residues. Germline loops: CDR1 MNHEY, CDR2 SVGAGI. The CDR3 bases are TGTGCCAGCATGGGCCCCACTAGCACAGATACGCAGTATTTT. It specifies CASMGPTSTDTQYF.

This chain joins TRBV6-1 and TRBJ2-1; D might be TRBD2 (5 bases). Trimming stripped 3 bases from V and 1 base from J, with 10 bases between. There are 15 residues in the CDR3. Looked up from germline, CDR1 is MNHNS and CDR2 is SASEGT. The DNA for the CDR3 is TGTGCCAGCAGTGAGGGCGGGCTATCCTACAATGAGCAGTTCTTC. Its protein is CASSEGGLSYNEQFF.

This clone has a count of ten or more. The rearrangement uses TRBV19 and TRBJ1-2; no definite D call. Deletions cut 2 bases from V and 4 bases from J, with 8 bases between. The CDR3 length is 13 residues. Per the germline V gene, CDR1 is LNHDA and CDR2 is SQIVND (reference sequence). In nucleotides, the CDR3 is TGTGCCAGTAGTATACAGCAATCCTATGGCTACACCTTC. The encoded protein is CASSIQQSYGYTF.

V is TRBV5-8 and J is TRBJ2-3, with D unresolved. The CDR3 length is 15 residues. CDR1 is SGHTS and CDR2 is YDEGEE in the germline V gene. V lost 7 bases and J 5 bases, leaving 20 bases between the germline ends. CDR3: CASAWARSLIDTQYF. The CDR3, as DNA: TGTGCCAGCGCCTGGGCCCGATCCCTTATAGATACGCAGTATTTT.

In DNA, the CDR3 is TGTGCCAGCAGCTTTTATCTGGGACAGGGGAGTTCGATTGAAAAACTGTTTTTT. This translates into CASSFYLGQGSSIEKLFF. The rearrangement links TRBV7-8 to TRBJ1-4; 10 bases are shared with TRBD1. Germline CDR1 SGHVS, CDR2 FQNEAQ. Germline trimming cut 3 bases from V and 7 bases from J; bases unmatched to any gene: 14. The CDR3 extends over 18 amino acids.